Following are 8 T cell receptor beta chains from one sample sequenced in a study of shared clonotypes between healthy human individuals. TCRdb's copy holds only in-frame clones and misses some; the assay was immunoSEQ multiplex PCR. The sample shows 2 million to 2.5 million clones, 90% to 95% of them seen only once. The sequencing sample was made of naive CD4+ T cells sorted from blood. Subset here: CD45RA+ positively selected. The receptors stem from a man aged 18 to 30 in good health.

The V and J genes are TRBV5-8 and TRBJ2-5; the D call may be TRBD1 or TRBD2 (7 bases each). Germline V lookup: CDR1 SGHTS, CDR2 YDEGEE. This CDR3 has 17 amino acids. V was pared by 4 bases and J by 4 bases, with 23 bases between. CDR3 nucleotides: TGTGCCAGCAGCCCGAGGGTGGGACAGCGGGACGGAGAGACCCAGTACTTC. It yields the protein CASSPRVGQRDGETQYF. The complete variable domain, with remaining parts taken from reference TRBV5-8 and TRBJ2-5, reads EAGVTQSPTHLIKTRGQQATLRCSPISGHTSVYWYQQALGLGLQFLLWYDEGEERNRGNFPPRFSGRQFPNYSSELNVNALELEDSALYLCASSPRVGQRDGETQYFGPGTRLLVL.

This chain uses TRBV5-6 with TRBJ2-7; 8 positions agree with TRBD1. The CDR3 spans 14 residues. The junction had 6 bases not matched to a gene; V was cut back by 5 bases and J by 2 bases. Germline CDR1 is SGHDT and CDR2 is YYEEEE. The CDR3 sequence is CASRGQGGPYEQYF. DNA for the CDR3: TGTGCCAGCAGAGGACAGGGTGGACCCTACGAGCAGTACTTC.

CDR3 sequence reads: CASRRQLLQEETQYF. The CDR3, as DNA: TGTGCCAGCAGAAGGCAATTGCTGCAGGAAGAGACCCAGTACTTC. The chain employs TRBV6-1 and TRBJ2-5; D gene unclear. V was shortened by 6 bases and J by 3 bases, with 17 bases between the two germline ends. The CDR3 has 15 residues. Per germline, CDR1 MNHNS and CDR2 SASEGT.

CDR3 loop: CASSLFLIAGQGGYTF. CDR3 DNA: TGTGCCAGCAGTTTATTCCTGATCGCTGGACAGGGAGGCTACACCTTC. The chain is built from TRBV28 and TRBJ1-2; 8 bases map to TRBD1. The CDR3 contains 16 residues. Trimming took 1 base from V and 8 from J; bases not matched to a gene: 12. Germline V lookup: CDR1 MDHEN, CDR2 SYDVKM.

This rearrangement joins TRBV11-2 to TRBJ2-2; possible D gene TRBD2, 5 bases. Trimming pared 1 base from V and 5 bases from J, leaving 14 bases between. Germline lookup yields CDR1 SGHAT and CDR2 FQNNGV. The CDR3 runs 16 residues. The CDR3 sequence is CASSLVPPWETGELFF. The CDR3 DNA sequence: TGTGCCAGCAGCTTAGTGCCCCCGTGGGAGACCGGGGAGCTGTTTTTT.

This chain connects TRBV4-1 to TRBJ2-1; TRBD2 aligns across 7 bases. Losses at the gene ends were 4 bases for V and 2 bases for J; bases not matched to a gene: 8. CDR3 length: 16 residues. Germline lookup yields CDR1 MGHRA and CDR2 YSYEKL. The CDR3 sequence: CASSLPRSGAYNEQFF. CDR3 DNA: TGCGCCAGCAGCCTCCCGAGGAGCGGGGCCTACAATGAGCAGTTCTTC.

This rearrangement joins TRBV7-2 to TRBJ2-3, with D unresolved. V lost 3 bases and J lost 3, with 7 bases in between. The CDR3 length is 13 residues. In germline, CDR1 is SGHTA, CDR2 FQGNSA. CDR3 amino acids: CASSLSRTDTQYF. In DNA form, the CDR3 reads TGTGCCAGCAGCTTGAGTAGGACAGATACGCAGTATTTT.

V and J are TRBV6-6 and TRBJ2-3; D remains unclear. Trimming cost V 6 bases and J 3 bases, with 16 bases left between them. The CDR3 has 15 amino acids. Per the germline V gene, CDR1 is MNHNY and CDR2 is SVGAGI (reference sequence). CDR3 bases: TGTGCCAGCAGAAACCCACCACTCGGGACAGATACGCAGTATTTT. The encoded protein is CASRNPPLGTDTQYF.